The 27 T cell receptor beta chains presented below share a single source sample, sequenced in a study of shared clonotypes between healthy human individuals. The method was immunoSEQ multiplex PCR; TCRdb's version includes in-frame clones alone and lacks a portion of them. The table includes about 1.4 million clones, approximately 96% detected once. The sequenced sample consisted of naive CD4+ T cells sorted from blood. The subset denotes: CD45RA+ positively selected. The receptors shown here come from a man aged 25-40 years in good health.

This clone was seen once. The rearrangement links TRBV5-4 to TRBJ2-7, with 12 positions matching TRBD1. The CDR3 has 15 residues. Losses at the gene ends were 4 bases for V and 2 bases for J; bases not matched to a gene: 4. Per germline, CDR1 SGHNT and CDR2 YYREEE (reference sequence). CDR3 nucleotide sequence: TGTGCCAGCAGCGGGGGACAGGGGGCTCCCTACGAGCAGTACTTC. Protein product: CASSGGQGAPYEQYF.

The chain carries TRBV25-1 and TRBJ1-1; 7 bases match TRBD1. Unmatched junction bases numbered 3, after V lost 7 bases and J lost 4 bases. This CDR3 contains 12 residues. The germline V gene encodes CDR1 MGHDK and CDR2 SYGVNS. The CDR3, as DNA: TGTGCCAGCATTTCAGGGGGCACTGAAGCTTTCTTT. This codes for CASISGGTEAFF.

The V and J genes are TRBV5-1 and TRBJ2-1; 8 nucleotides align to TRBD1. CDR3 length: 18 residues. V lost 4 bases and J lost 7; bases outside the gene matches: 19. The V gene's germline CDR1 is SGHRS and CDR2 YFSETQ. The DNA of the CDR3 is TGCGCCAGCAGCCTGAGGGGTCCGGGCCAGGGGGCGTATAATGAGCAGTTCTTC. The encoded protein is CASSLRGPGQGAYNEQFF.

Notes on this clone: One end of the junction is discordant with germline, which a read error may explain. The V gene is TRBV28, the J gene TRBJ2-2, with 10 positions matching TRBD2. The CDR3 is 18 amino acids. Looked up from germline, CDR1 is MDHEN and CDR2 is SYDVKM. Written as DNA, the CDR3 is TGTGCCTCCAATCGAGCGGGGCTAGCGGGAGCGAAGACCGGGGAGCTGTTTTTT. It specifies CASNRAGLAGAKTGELFF.

The sample holds one count of this clone. The gene calls are TRBV7-2 and TRBJ2-7, with a tentative D call TRBD2 (6 bases). This CDR3 comprises 14 residues. V was shortened by 8 bases and J by 6 bases, with 20 bases between the two germline ends. Germline CDR1 and CDR2: SGHTA and FQGNSA. The CDR3: CASSQRAEPGEQYF. The CDR3 DNA reads TGTGCCAGCTCGCAGCGGGCAGAACCAGGCGAGCAGTACTTC.

The chain uses TRBV27 and TRBJ2-5; D remains ambiguous. V lost 5 bases, J lost 2 bases, and 12 bases lay in between. Germline CDR1 and CDR2: MNHEY and SMNVEV (reference sequence). CDR3 length equals 14 residues. The DNA for the CDR3 is TGTGCCAGCAGTCTCCGAGCCATACAAGAGACCCAGTACTTC. Translated, it gives CASSLRAIQETQYF.

This clone was seen a few times. The rearrangement joins TRBV19 to TRBJ1-5; no definite D call. Germline CDR1 LNHDA, CDR2 SQIVND (reference sequence). Trimming shortened V by 0 bases and J by 7 bases, and 7 bases separated the two germline ends. The CDR3 sequence is 13 residues long. CDR3 residues: CASSIDVPQPQHF. Written as DNA, the CDR3 is TGTGCCAGTAGTATAGATGTCCCGCAGCCCCAGCATTTT.

The chain joins TRBV6-1 to TRBJ2-5, with 9 bases lining up with TRBD1. Germline-derived CDR1 and CDR2 are MNHNS and SASEGT. This CDR3 contains 13 residues. With V trimmed by 7 bases and J by 6 bases, 6 bases remained unmatched. The DNA of the CDR3 is TGTGCCAGCACTATCGACAGGGGGAAGACCCAGTACTTC. It encodes CASTIDRGKTQYF.

The V gene is TRBV27, the J gene TRBJ2-1; 10 bases are a match to TRBD1. The CDR3 is 15 residues long. The V gene end was trimmed by 6 bases and the J gene end by 4 bases; junction bases not matched to a gene: 6. Per the germline V gene, CDR1 is MNHEY and CDR2 is SMNVEV (reference sequence). CDR3 in amino acids: CASRTTGGGYNEQFF. The DNA for the CDR3 is TGTGCCAGCAGGACGACAGGGGGCGGATACAATGAGCAGTTCTTC.

V gene TRBV9 combines with J gene TRBJ2-3, with 7 bases fitting TRBD2. The CDR3 sequence is 18 residues long. V trimming: 3 bases; J trimming: 6 bases; junction bases outside the gene matches: 19. Germline V gives CDR1 SGDLS, CDR2 YYNGEE. The CDR3 loop is CASSANPTLGGLGDTQYF. CDR3 nucleotide sequence: TGTGCCAGCAGCGCTAACCCAACTCTCGGGGGGTTAGGGGATACGCAGTATTTT.

V and J are TRBV28 and TRBJ1-5; D remains unclear. Per the germline V gene, CDR1 is MDHEN and CDR2 is SYDVKM. Trimming shortened V by 5 bases and J by 1 base, and 12 bases separated the two germline ends. This CDR3 is built from 15 residues. The CDR3 region is CASSPKPESNQPQHF. In DNA, the CDR3 is TGTGCCAGCAGTCCCAAGCCAGAGAGCAATCAGCCCCAGCATTTT.

The chain links TRBV7-9 to TRBJ2-1; TRBD2 matches 7 bases. The CDR3 has 15 amino acids. V was pared by 6 bases and J by 2 bases, with 7 bases of the junction left unmatched. Germline V CDR1 and CDR2: SEHNR, FQNEAQ (reference sequence). Here the CDR3 reads CASSFRLAAYNEQFF. The CDR3 DNA reads TGTGCCAGCAGTTTCAGACTAGCAGCCTACAATGAGCAGTTCTTC.

CDR3 in DNA: TGTGCCAGCAGCCCGGACATAAACTACGAGCAGTACTTC. Its translation is CASSPDINYEQYF. V usage is TRBV5-4 and J usage is TRBJ2-7, with a tentative D call TRBD1 (5 bases). The CDR3 extends over 13 amino acids. Trimming took off 4 bases at V and 3 bases at J, with 11 bases between the two ends. From germline, CDR1 is SGHNT and CDR2 YYREEE (reference sequence).

The chain joins TRBV20-1 to TRBJ2-5; D not certain. Trimming pared 0 bases from V and 5 bases from J, leaving 4 bases between. Germline CDR1 DFQATT, CDR2 SNEGSKA (reference sequence). This CDR3 is 11 amino acids long. The CDR3 loop is CSARETETQYF. CDR3 nucleotide sequence: TGCAGTGCTAGAGAAACGGAGACCCAGTACTTC.

This clone came up once. The chain carries TRBV5-1 and TRBJ2-5; D perhaps matches TRBD1 (6 bases). The CDR3 length is 17 residues. Between the trimmed V and J ends, which lost 0 bases and 4 bases, there was a span of 19 bases. Looked up from germline, CDR1 is SGHRS and CDR2 is YFSETQ. Here the CDR3 DNA reads TGCGCCAGCAGCTTGGGGTCCAACAGGGATCCCAGAGAGACCCAGTACTTC. It translates to CASSLGSNRDPRETQYF.

The chain uses TRBV18 and TRBJ1-1, with 9 bases identical to TRBD1. The germline V gene has CDR1 KGHSH and CDR2 LQKENI. V shed 3 bases and J 1 base; nucleotides not matched to a gene: 9. The CDR3 runs 17 residues. CDR3 sequence (DNA): TGTGCCAGCTCACCTTTGTTACAGGGGGCGGCGAACACTGAAGCTTTCTTT. It codes for CASSPLLQGAANTEAFF.

The chain joins TRBV5-6 to TRBJ2-7; TRBD1 agrees at 11 bases. Germline V gives CDR1 SGHDT, CDR2 YYEEEE. This CDR3 region has 15 residues. The V and J ends lost 0 bases and 6 bases, in that order; junction bases with no gene match: 5. CDR3 bases: TGTGCCAGCAGCTTGGGGTTTGGGACAGGGGGCGAGCAGTACTTC. As protein: CASSLGFGTGGEQYF.

The genes are TRBV6-6 and TRBJ1-2; weak D call: TRBD1 (5 bases). CDR3 length: 14 residues. V was trimmed by 7 bases and J by 7 bases, leaving 19 bases between them. CDR1 and CDR2 from the germline V gene are MNHNY and SVGAGI (reference sequence). CDR3 in amino acids: CASTPGTYWSGYTF. DNA for the CDR3: TGTGCCAGCACCCCCGGGACGTACTGGTCTGGCTACACCTTC.

V gene TRBV7-8 combines with J gene TRBJ2-1; 10 nucleotides line up with TRBD2. Trimming took 5 bases from V and 9 from J; bases not matched to a gene: 7. This CDR3 spans 14 amino acids. In germline, CDR1 is SGHVS, CDR2 FQNEAQ. The CDR3 sequence: CASSQGLAYGEQFF. Written as DNA, the CDR3 is TGTGCCAGCAGCCAGGGACTAGCGTACGGTGAGCAGTTCTTC.

The genes are TRBV10-3 and TRBJ2-7; 12 bases align to TRBD1. V was pared by 4 bases and J by 6 bases, with 4 bases of the junction left unmatched. Germline CDR1 and CDR2: ENHRY and SYGVKD. There are 14 residues in the CDR3. Here the CDR3 reads CAISAGTGGGEQYF. The CDR3 DNA reads TGTGCCATCAGTGCAGGGACAGGGGGCGGCGAGCAGTACTTC.

The chain carries TRBV5-6 and TRBJ2-1, with a possible D match to TRBD2 (6 bases). Germline V lookup: CDR1 SGHDT, CDR2 YYEEEE. This CDR3 region has 13 residues. V was pared by 1 base and J by 9 bases, with 11 bases between. CDR3 DNA sequence: TGTGCCAGCAGCTTGTACGGGAGCGGTGAGCAGTTCTTC. Protein product: CASSLYGSGEQFF.

The chain is built from TRBV28 and TRBJ1-2, with 8 bases that match TRBD1. V lost 5 bases, J lost 4 bases, and 9 bases stayed unmatched. The CDR3 is 15 amino acids. The germline V gene has CDR1 MDHEN and CDR2 SYDVKM. The CDR3 DNA reads as TGTGCCAGCAGTACCCCCAGGGGGCTTGCCTATGGCTACACCTTC. Protein product: CASSTPRGLAYGYTF.

This clone was picked up one time. The rearrangement uses TRBV11-2 and TRBJ2-2, with TRBD2 matching over 7 bases. Germline lookup yields CDR1 SGHAT and CDR2 FQNNGV. The CDR3 spans 14 residues. Trimming removed 5 bases from V and 1 base from J; junction bases left unmatched: 1. The CDR3 sequence is CASSPGGNTGELFF. The CDR3 DNA reads TGTGCCAGCAGCCCGGGGGGGAACACCGGGGAGCTGTTTTTT. The variable domain in full, with the rest retrieved from reference TRBV11-2 and TRBJ2-2, is EAGVAQSPRYKIIEKRQSVAFWCNPISGHATLYWYQQILGQGPKLLIQFQNNGVVDDSQLPKDRFSAERLKGVDSTLKIQPAKLEDSAVYLCASSPGGNTGELFFGEGSRLTVL.

The rearrangement joins TRBV5-1 to TRBJ2-2, with TRBD1 identical over 8 bases. J was trimmed by 2 bases and V by 6 bases; bases with no gene match: 6. This CDR3 is built from 15 residues. Germline lookup yields CDR1 SGHRS and CDR2 YFSETQ. CDR3 nucleotides: TGCGCCAGCAACCTAGGACAGGGTAACACCGGGGAGCTGTTTTTT. Protein sequence: CASNLGQGNTGELFF.

This chain uses TRBV5-1 with TRBJ2-7, with D tentatively TRBD2 (6 bases). Trimming left V 5 bases short and J 3 bases short, with 12 bases between. CDR1 is SGHRS, CDR2 YFSETQ, per germline. This CDR3 region has 13 residues. CDR3 sequence reads: CASRASGSYEQYF. The CDR3 nucleotides read TGCGCCAGCAGGGCATCCGGGAGCTACGAGCAGTACTTC.

This chain connects TRBV5-4 to TRBJ2-7; D assignment may be TRBD1 or TRBD2 (5 bases each). Trimming shortened V by 4 bases and J by 2 bases, and 13 bases separated the two germline ends. The CDR3 spans 14 residues. Germline-derived CDR1 and CDR2 are SGHNT and YYREEE (reference sequence). CDR3: CASSPPGSPYEQYF. The CDR3, as DNA: TGTGCCAGCAGCCCTCCAGGGAGTCCCTACGAGCAGTACTTC.

The J gene is TRBJ2-2, the V gene TRBV7-2; 9 bases line up with TRBD1. The germline V gene has CDR1 SGHTA and CDR2 FQGNSA. Germline trimming cut 5 bases from V and 9 bases from J; bases unmatched to any gene: 10. The CDR3 sequence is 15 residues long. In nucleotides, the CDR3 is TGTGCCAGCAGCCCCTCGACAGGGGGAAGCAGGGAGCTGTTTTTT. Translating gives CASSPSTGGSRELFF.